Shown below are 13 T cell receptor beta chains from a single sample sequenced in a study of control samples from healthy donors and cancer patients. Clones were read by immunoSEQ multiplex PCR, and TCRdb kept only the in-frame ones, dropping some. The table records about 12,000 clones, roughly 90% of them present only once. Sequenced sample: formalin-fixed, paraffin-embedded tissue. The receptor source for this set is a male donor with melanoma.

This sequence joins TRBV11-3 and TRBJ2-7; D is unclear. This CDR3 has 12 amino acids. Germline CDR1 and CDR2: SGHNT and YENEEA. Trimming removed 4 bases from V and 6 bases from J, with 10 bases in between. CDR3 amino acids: CASSSQSGEQYF. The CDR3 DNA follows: TGTGCCAGCAGCTCCCAATCAGGCGAGCAGTACTTC.

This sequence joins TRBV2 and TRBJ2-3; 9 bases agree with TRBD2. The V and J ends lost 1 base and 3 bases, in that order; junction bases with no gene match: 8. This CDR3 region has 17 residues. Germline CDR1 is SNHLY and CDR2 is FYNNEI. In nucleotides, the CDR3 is TGTGCCAGCAGTGAAGGAGTTGGTAGCGGGAGAACAGATACGCAGTATTTT. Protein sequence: CASSEGVGSGRTDTQYF.

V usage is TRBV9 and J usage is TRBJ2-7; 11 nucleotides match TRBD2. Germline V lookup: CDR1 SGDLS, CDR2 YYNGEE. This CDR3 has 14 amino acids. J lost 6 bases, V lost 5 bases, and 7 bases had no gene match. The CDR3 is CASSTKGTSGEQYF. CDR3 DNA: TGTGCCAGCAGTACTAAGGGGACTAGCGGCGAGCAGTACTTC.

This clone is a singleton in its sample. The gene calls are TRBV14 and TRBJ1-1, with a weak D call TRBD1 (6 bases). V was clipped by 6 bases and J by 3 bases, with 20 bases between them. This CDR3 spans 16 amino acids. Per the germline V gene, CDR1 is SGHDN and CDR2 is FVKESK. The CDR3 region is CASRQRKRGTHTEAFF. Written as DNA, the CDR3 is TGTGCCAGCAGACAAAGAAAAAGGGGGACACACACTGAAGCTTTCTTT.

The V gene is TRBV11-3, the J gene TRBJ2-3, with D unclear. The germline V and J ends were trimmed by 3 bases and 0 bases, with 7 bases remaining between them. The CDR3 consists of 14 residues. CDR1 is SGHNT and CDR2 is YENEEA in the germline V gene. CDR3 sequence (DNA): TGTGCCAGCAGCTTCGGTAGAAGCACAGATACGCAGTATTTT. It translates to CASSFGRSTDTQYF.

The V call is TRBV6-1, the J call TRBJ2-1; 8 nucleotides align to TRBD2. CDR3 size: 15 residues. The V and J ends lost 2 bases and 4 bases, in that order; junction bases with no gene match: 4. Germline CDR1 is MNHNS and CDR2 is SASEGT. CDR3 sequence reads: CASSESGTSYNEQFF. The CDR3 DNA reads TGTGCCAGCAGTGAATCCGGGACTAGTTACAATGAGCAGTTCTTC.

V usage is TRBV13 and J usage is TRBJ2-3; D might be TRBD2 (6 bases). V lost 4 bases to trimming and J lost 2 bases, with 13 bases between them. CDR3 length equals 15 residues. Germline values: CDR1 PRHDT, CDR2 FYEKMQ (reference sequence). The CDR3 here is CASSWGGRDTDTQYF. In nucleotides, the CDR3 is TGTGCCAGCAGCTGGGGTGGGCGGGACACAGATACGCAGTATTTT. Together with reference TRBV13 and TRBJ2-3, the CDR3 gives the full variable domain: AAGVIQSPRHLIKEKRETATLKCYPIPRHDTVYWYQQGPGQDPQFLISFYEKMQSDKGSIPDRFSAQQFSDYHSELNMSSLELGDSALYFCASSWGGRDTDTQYFGPGTRLTVL.

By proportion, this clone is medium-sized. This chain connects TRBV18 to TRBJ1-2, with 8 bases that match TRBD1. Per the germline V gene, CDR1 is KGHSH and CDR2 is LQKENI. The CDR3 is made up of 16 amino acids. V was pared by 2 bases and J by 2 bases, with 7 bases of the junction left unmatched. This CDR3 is CASSPTPGQGNYGYTF. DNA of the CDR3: TGTGCCAGCTCACCAACCCCCGGACAGGGAAACTATGGCTACACCTTC.

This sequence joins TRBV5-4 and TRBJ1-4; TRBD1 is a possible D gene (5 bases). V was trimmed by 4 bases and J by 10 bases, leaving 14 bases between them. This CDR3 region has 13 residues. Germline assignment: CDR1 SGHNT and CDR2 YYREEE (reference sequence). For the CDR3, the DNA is TGTGCCAGCAGCCAACCAGAGACAGCAAAACTGTTTTTT. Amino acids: CASSQPETAKLFF.

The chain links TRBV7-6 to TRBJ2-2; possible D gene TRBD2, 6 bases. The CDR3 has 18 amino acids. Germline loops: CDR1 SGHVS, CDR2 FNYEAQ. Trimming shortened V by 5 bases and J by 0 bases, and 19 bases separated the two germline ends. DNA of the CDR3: TGTGCCAGCAGCCTCGGGGGTTTCCGGGTCGCGAACACCGGGGAGCTGTTTTTT. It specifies CASSLGGFRVANTGELFF.

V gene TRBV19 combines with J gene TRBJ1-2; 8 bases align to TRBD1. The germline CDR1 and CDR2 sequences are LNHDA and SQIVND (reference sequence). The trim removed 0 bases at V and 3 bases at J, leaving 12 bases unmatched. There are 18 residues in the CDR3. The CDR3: CASSIDPTRQGKDYGYTF. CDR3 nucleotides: TGTGCCAGTAGTATAGATCCTACCAGACAGGGGAAGGACTATGGCTACACCTTC.

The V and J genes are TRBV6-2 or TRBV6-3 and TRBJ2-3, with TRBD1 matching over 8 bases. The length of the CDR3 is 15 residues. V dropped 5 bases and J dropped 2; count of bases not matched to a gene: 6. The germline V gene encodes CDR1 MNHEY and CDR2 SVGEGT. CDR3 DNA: TGTGCCAGCAGTCACCGGGACAGGTACACAGATACGCAGTATTTT. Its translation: CASSHRDRYTDTQYF.

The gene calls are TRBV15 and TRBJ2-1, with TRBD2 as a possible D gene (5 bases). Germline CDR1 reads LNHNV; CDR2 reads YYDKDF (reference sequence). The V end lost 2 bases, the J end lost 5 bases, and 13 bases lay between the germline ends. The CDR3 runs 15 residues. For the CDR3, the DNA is TGTGCCACCAGCAGACCATGGACTGGCGACAATGAGCAGTTCTTC. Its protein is CATSRPWTGDNEQFF.